The rows below give T cell receptor beta chains drawn from one sample of a study of T cells in Graves' hyperthyroidism and ophthalmopathy. TCRdb re-derived calls from the multiplex PCR reads in MiXCR, one entry per CDR3 protein. The sample holds 300,000 or so distinct CDR3 sequences; 18% are singletons and the top ten take approximately 54%. The specimen was blood. The receptors originated from a woman aged 50 to 60 with Graves' hyperthyroidism. Each CDR3 is given with its conserved first and last residue. The D gene is left open where the match is weak. Expanded clones are given a class, and other clones once, few, many or no size at all.

size: few; J: TRBJ1-1; V: TRBV6-6; D: NA; DNA: TGTGCCAGCAGTTACTCGGTCTGGACTAAGATGAACACTGAAGCTTTCTTT; CDR3: CASSYSVWTKMNTEAFF
size: many; J: TRBJ1-1; V: TRBV27; D: NA; DNA: TGTGCCAGCAGTTTAGACAGATTGAACACTGAAGCTTTCTTT; CDR3: CASSLDRLNTEAFF
size: few; J: TRBJ2-2; V: TRBV7-8; D: NA; DNA: TGTGCCAGCAGCTTAGTAGGGGCAGGGATGAACACCGGGGAGCTGTTTTTT; CDR3: CASSLVGAGMNTGELFF
size: many; J: TRBJ2-5; V: TRBV2; D: NA; DNA: TGTGCCAGCACCGATAGGGCAAAGCGGGAGACCCAGTACTTC; CDR3: CASTDRAKRETQYF
size: many; J: TRBJ2-2; V: TRBV30; D: TRBD2; DNA: TGTGCCTGGAGTTCACGGACTAGCGGGAGTAACGGGGAGCTGTTTTTT; CDR3: CAWSSRTSGSNGELFF
size: NA; J: TRBJ2-2; V: TRBV10-2; D: TRBD2; DNA: TGCGCCAGCAGGGGGGGATCAGGACTAGCGAATACCGGGGAGCTGTTTTTT; CDR3: CASRGGSGLANTGELFF
size: NA; J: TRBJ2-1; V: TRBV10-2; D: TRBD1; DNA: TGCGCCAGCAGTGAGTTATGGGCAGGGGGCAATGAGCAGTTCTTC; CDR3: CASSELWAGGNEQFF
size: few; J: TRBJ1-1; V: TRBV18; D: NA; DNA: TGTGCCAGCTCACCCTCGACGGGGTCCACCCGGGGAACTGAAGCTTTCTTT; CDR3: CASSPSTGSTRGTEAFF
size: NA; J: TRBJ2-1; V: TRBV5-1; D: TRBD2; DNA: TGCGCCAGCAGCCACCCGTTTAGCGGGAGAAGGGGTGAGCAGTTCTTC; CDR3: CASSHPFSGRRGEQFF
size: NA; J: TRBJ2-1; V: TRBV24-1; D: NA; DNA: TGTGCCACCAGTGACTCCTACAATCATGAGCAGTTCTTC; CDR3: CATSDSYNHEQFF